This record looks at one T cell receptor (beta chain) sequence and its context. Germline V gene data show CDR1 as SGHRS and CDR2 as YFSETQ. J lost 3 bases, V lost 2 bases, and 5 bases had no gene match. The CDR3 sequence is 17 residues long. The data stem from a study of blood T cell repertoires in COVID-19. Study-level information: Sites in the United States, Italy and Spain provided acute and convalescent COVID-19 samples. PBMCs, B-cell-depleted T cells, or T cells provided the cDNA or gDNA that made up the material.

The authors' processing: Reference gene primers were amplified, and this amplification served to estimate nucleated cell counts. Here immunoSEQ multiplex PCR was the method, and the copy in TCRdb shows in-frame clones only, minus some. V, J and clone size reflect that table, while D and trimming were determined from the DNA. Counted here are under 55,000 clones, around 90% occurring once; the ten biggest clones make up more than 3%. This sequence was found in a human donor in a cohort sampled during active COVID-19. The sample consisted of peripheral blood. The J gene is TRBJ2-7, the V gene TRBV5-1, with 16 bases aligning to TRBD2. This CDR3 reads CASSFGTSGRGDYEQYF. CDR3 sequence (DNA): TGCGCCAGCAGCTTCGGGACTAGCGGGAGGGGTGACTACGAGCAGTACTTC.